This T cell receptor (beta chain) was captured in a study of naive and memory T cell subsets. This clonotype was picked up a small number of times. Its cognate antigen is unknown. Study results and caveats: Each distinct alpha or beta sequence counts as one clonotype. Possibly reflecting memory cells re-expressing CD45RA, a few larger clonotypes occurred in naive repertoires, especially CD8. From naive to CM, EM and EMRA, diversity decreased and Gini increased. Naive and memory repertoire findings lacked a ground truth for validation.

The beta constant-region primer was an equimolar mix of two oligonucleotides covering TRBC1 and TRBC2. Four rounds of PCR amplified the ligated cDNA using nested alpha and beta constant-region primers plus SP2. Using its own MiXCR run on the UMI-ligation and nested PCR reads, TCRdb lists one record per CDR3 protein. Among over 110,000 distinct CDR3 sequences listed, approximately 20% were seen once. The V end lost 7 bases, the J end lost 8 bases, and 18 bases lay between the germline ends. This CDR3 spans 14 amino acids. Looked up from germline, CDR1 is MDHEN and CDR2 is SYDVKM. The sample was naive CD8+ T cells from blood. The sequence came from a human donor in good health. The chain employs TRBV28 and TRBJ2-1; D is perhaps TRBD2 (5 bases). The CDR3 loop reads CASNTQGGLDEQFF. In nucleotides, the CDR3 is TGTGCCAGCAACACACAAGGCGGGTTGGATGAGCAGTTCTTC.